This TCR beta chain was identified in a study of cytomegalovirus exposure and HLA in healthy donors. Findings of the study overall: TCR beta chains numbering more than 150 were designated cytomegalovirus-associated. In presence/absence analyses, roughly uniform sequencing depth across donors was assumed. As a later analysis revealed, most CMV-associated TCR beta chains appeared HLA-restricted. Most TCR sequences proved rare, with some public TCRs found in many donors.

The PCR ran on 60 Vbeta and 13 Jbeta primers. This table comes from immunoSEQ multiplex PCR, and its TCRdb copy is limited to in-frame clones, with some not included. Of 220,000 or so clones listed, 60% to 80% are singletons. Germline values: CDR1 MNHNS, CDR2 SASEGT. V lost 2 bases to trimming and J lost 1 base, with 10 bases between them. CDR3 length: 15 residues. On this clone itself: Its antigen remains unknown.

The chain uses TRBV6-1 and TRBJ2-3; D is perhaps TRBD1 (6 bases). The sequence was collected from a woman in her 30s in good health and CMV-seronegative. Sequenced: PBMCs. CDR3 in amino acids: CASSESWTGTDTQYF. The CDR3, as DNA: TGTGCCAGCAGTGAATCTTGGACAGGCACAGATACGCAGTATTTT.